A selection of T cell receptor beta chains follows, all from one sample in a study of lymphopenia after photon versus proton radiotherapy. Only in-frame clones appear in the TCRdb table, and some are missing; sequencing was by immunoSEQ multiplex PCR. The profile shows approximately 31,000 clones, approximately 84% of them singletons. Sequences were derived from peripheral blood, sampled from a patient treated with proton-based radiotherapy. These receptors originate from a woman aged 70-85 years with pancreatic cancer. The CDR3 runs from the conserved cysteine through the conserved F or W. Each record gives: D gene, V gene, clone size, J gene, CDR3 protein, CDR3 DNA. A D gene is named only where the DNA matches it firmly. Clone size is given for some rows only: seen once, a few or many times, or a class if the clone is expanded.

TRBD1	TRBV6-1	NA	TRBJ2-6	CASSEGTGDPSGANVLTF	TGTGCCAGCAGTGAAGGGACAGGGGATCCTTCTGGGGCCAACGTCCTGACTTTC
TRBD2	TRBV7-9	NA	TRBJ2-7	CASSLVTASGAYEQYF	TGTGCCAGCAGCTTAGTTACGGCTAGCGGTGCCTACGAGCAGTACTTC
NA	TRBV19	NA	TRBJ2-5	CASSNGGIATQYF	TGTGCCAGTAGTAATGGGGGTATAGCGACCCAGTACTTC
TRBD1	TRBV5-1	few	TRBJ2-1	CASSLAGQGGGNEQFF	TGCGCCAGCAGCTTGGCCGGACAGGGTGGAGGAAATGAGCAGTTCTTC
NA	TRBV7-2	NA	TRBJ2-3	CASSLKVGPDTQYF	TGTGCCAGCAGCTTAAAGGTTGGGCCAGATACGCAGTATTTT
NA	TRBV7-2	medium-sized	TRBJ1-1	CASSLVKTNTEAFF	TGTGCCAGCAGCTTAGTCAAGACGAACACTGAAGCTTTCTTT
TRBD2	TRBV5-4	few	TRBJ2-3	CASSPGLAGGNRGTDTQYF	TGTGCCAGCAGCCCGGGACTAGCGGGAGGGAACAGGGGCACAGATACGCAGTATTTT
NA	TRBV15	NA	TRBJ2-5	CATSRARQSQETQYF	TGTGCCACCAGCAGAGCTAGACAGAGCCAAGAGACCCAGTACTTC
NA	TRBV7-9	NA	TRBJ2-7	CASSLAGIRYEQYF	TGTGCCAGCAGCTTAGCTGGTATTAGATACGAGCAGTACTTC
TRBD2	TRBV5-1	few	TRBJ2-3	CASSGRAGEMDNSQYF	TGCGCCAGCAGCGGACGAGCGGGAGAGATGGATAATTCGCAGTATTTT
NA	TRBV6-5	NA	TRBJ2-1	CASSSPTIRGSEQFF	TGTGCCAGCAGTTCCCCGACGATTAGGGGGAGTGAGCAGTTCTTC
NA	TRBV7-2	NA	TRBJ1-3	CASTAGGSKDTIYF	TGTGCCAGCACCGCCGGGGGGAGTAAAGACACCATATATTTT
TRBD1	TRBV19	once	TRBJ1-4	CASSPSRGLANEKLFF	TGTGCCAGTAGTCCTTCCAGGGGGCTGGCTAATGAAAAACTGTTTTTT
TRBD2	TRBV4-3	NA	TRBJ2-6	CASSLDGGSYSGANVLTF	TGCGCCAGCAGCCTGGACGGCGGGAGTTATTCTGGGGCCAACGTCCTGACTTTC
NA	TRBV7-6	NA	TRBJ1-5	CASSDTGTQPNQPQHF	TGTGCCAGCAGCGATACAGGGACGCAGCCGAATCAGCCCCAGCATTTT
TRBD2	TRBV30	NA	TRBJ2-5	CAWVRAGDQETQYF	TGTGCCTGGGTTAGGGCGGGGGACCAAGAGACCCAGTACTTC
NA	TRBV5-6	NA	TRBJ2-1	CASSLIRDSKFF	TGTGCCAGCAGCCTGATCAGGGACTCTAAGTTCTTC
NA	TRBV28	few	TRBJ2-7	CASSPDGRRGEQYF	TGTGCCAGCAGTCCGGACGGGCGGAGGGGGGAGCAGTACTTC
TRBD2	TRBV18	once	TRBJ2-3	CASSPEGLRSTDTQYF	TGTGCCAGCTCACCCGAGGGACTACGGAGCACAGATACGCAGTATTTT
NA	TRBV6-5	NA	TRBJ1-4	CASRGTRGALEKLFF	TGTGCCAGCAGAGGAACCCGGGGAGCACTTGAAAAACTGTTTTTT
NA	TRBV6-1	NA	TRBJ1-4	CASSEQTGYNEKLFF	TGTGCCAGCAGTGAACAGACAGGTTATAATGAAAAACTGTTTTTT
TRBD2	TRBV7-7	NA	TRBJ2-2	CASSRMTSGSLAGELFF	TGTGCTAGCAGTCGAATGACTAGCGGGAGTTTGGCCGGGGAGCTGTTTTTT
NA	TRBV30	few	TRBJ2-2	CAWSVKGPGTGELFF	TGTGCCTGGAGTGTAAAGGGGCCGGGTACCGGGGAGCTGTTTTTT
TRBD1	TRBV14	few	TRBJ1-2	CASSQESRGRGVYGYTF	TGTGCCAGCAGCCAAGAAAGCAGGGGGCGAGGGGTCTATGGCTACACCTTC
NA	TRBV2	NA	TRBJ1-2	CASSEGVGYGYTF	TGTGCCAGCAGTGAAGGTGTAGGGTATGGCTACACCTTC
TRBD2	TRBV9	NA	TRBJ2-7	CASSVGGGAGQQYF	TGTGCCAGCAGCGTAGGCGGGGGGGCCGGGCAGCAGTACTTC
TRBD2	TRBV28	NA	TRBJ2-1	CASSFPSTPPLLAGESYNEQFF	TGTGCCAGCAGTTTTCCCTCAACCCCCCCCCTACTAGCGGGAGAATCCTACAATGAGCAGTTCTTC
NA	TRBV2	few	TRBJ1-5	CASIHGAGRIQPQHF	TGTGCCAGCATCCACGGGGCAGGGAGAATTCAGCCCCAGCATTTT
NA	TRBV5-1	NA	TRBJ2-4	CASSLEGTKNIQYF	TGCGCCAGCAGCTTGGAGGGAACCAAAAACATTCAGTACTTC
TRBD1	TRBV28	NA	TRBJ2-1	CASGQGTGSYNEQFF	TGTGCCAGTGGACAGGGGACTGGCTCCTACAATGAGCAGTTCTTC
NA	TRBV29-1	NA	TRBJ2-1	CSAPQRQKHNEQFF	TGCAGCGCCCCCCAGCGGCAAAAACACAATGAGCAGTTCTTC
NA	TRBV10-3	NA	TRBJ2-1	CAISDHDSSYNEQFF	TGTGCCATCAGTGATCATGATAGCTCCTACAATGAGCAGTTCTTC
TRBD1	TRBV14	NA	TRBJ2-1	CASSHDWDRGRREQFF	TGTGCCAGCAGTCACGATTGGGACAGGGGGAGGCGTGAGCAGTTCTTC
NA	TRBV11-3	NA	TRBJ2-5	CASSFGEQETQYF	TGTGCCAGCAGCTTCGGCGAACAAGAGACCCAGTACTTC
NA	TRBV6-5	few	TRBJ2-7	CASSYGAGYEQYF	TGTGCCAGCAGTTACGGGGCAGGCTACGAGCAGTACTTC
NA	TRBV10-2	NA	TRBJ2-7	CASSESRGREQYF	TGCGCCAGCAGTGAGTCACGGGGACGCGAGCAGTACTTC
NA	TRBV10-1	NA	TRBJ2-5	CASSGDIQETQYF	TGCGCCAGCAGTGGGGACATCCAAGAGACCCAGTACTTC
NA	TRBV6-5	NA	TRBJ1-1	CASSSYEDNTEAFF	TGTGCCAGCAGTTCCTACGAAGATAACACTGAAGCTTTCTTT
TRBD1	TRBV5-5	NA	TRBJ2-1	CASSTRPGTGVPYNEQFF	TGTGCCAGCAGCACCCGCCCTGGGACAGGGGTACCCTACAATGAGCAGTTCTTC
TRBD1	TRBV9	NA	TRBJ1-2	CASSGYRGQAGYTF	TGTGCCAGCAGCGGCTACAGGGGGCAGGCTGGCTACACCTTC
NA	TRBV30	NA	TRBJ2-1	CAGGLGQQFF	TGTGCTGGAGGCCTGGGACAGCAGTTCTTC
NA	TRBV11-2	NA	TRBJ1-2	CASSLASTVYGYTF	TGTGCCAGCAGCTTAGCATCGACAGTCTATGGCTACACCTTC
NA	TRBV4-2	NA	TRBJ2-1	CASSQDRPPNEQFF	TGTGCCAGCAGCCAAGACCGGCCGCCCAATGAGCAGTTCTTC
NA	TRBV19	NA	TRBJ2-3	CASSIPSGDTQYF	TGTGCCAGTAGTATCCCCTCGGGAGATACGCAGTATTTT
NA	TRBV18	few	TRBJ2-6	CASSPQGFFSGANVLTF	TGTGCCAGCTCACCGCAGGGATTTTTCTCTGGGGCCAACGTCCTGACTTTC